This T cell receptor (beta chain) stems from a study of cytomegalovirus exposure and HLA in healthy donors. The germline V gene encodes CDR1 KGHSH and CDR2 LQKENI. Trimming removed 6 bases at V and 0 bases at J, with 20 bases between. This CDR3 is 17 amino acids long. Study results and limitations: It was likely that a cluster of highly shared sequence variants was a sequencing artifact. In a later analysis, at a false discovery rate of 0.05, 15,000 to 20,000 TCR beta sequences matched HLA alleles. Rare TCR sequences predominated, though certain public TCRs were found in many donors. 87-base-pair reads could not separate some V segments, including TRBV6-2 and TRBV6-3.

Both 60 Vbeta primers and 13 Jbeta primers went into the PCR. Assay used: immunoSEQ multiplex PCR; TCRdb lists only in-frame clones, some missing. The sample includes 110,000 or so clones, 65% to 85% of them seen just once. The sample holds a few counts of this clone. Its antigen is unidentified. The receptor's source is a woman aged 25 to 39 in good health and CMV-seropositive. The sequencing sample was made of PBMCs. The V call is TRBV18, the J call TRBJ1-1, with a possible D match to TRBD1 (5 bases). CDR3 sequence (DNA): TGTGCCAGCTCCGCAGGGAAGGGGTTGCTCATGAACACTGAAGCTTTCTTT. Amino acids: CASSAGKGLLMNTEAFF.